These T cell receptor beta chains were read from a single sample in a study of blood T cells in healthy people across ages. TCRdb processed the 5' RACE reads anew with MiXCR; each CDR3 protein has one entry. This sample has some 900,000 distinct CDR3 sequences, with around 48% found just once. What was sequenced was blood. These receptors originate from a man aged 30 to 45 in good health. Both conserved end residues are part of each CDR3. A D gene is named only where the DNA matches it firmly. For some rows the clone size is stated as once, few or many, or as a class when expanded; others skip it.

.	TRBV27	TRBD1	TRBJ1-1	TGTGCCAGCAGACGACAGGGCTCCCACACTGAAGCTTTCTTT	CASRRQGSHTEAFF
.	TRBV14	.	TRBJ1-5	TGTGCCAGCGCGGTATCTCTCAATCAGCCCCAGCATTTT	CASAVSLNQPQHF
.	TRBV5-1	.	TRBJ1-1	TGCGCCAGCAGTTCTGGGTCAGGGGTCAGAACTGAAGCTTTCTTT	CASSSGSGVRTEAFF
once	TRBV15	TRBD1	TRBJ1-6	TGTGCCACCAGCAGAGATCCAATGGGACAGGGAATGACCTATAATTCACCCCTCCACTTT	CATSRDPMGQGMTYNSPLHF
few	TRBV20-1	.	TRBJ2-7	TGCAGTGCTTACAGTAGCACCTACGAGCAGTACTTC	CSAYSSTYEQYF
.	TRBV27	.	TRBJ2-5	TGTGCCAGCAGCCACACCCCTGTCCAGGCAGGCCCTTACCAAGAGACCCAGTACTTC	CASSHTPVQAGPYQETQYF
many	TRBV6-2/TRBV6-3	.	TRBJ2-5	TGTGCCAGCAGTCCCCCCCAGGAGCAAGAGACCCAGTACTTC	CASSPPQEQETQYF
few	TRBV29-1	.	TRBJ2-7	TGCAGCGTGAAGACCGGGACGCACTACGAGCAGTACTTC	CSVKTGTHYEQYF
few	TRBV5-1	TRBD2	TRBJ2-7	TGCGCCAGCAGCTTGGTCGCTAGCGGCACTTCTTCCTACGAGCAGTACTTC	CASSLVASGTSSYEQYF
.	TRBV6-5	.	TRBJ1-1	TGTGCCAGCAGTTACCCGAGTGGGGGCCTCGACACTGAAGCTTTCTTT	CASSYPSGGLDTEAFF
many	TRBV15	.	TRBJ2-1	TGTGCCACCAGCAGAGATTCCGAAGGCAATGAGCAGTTCTTC	CATSRDSEGNEQFF
few	TRBV7-9	TRBD2	TRBJ2-7	TGTGCCAGCACCTCTAGCGGCGAGGCCTACGAGCAGTACTTC	CASTSSGEAYEQYF
.	TRBV30	.	TRBJ2-3	TGTGCCTGGAGCGCCGGGACGGTAAATACGCAGTATTTT	CAWSAGTVNTQYF
once	TRBV6-1	.	TRBJ2-3	TGTGCCAGCTTGCAGGTCCTGCACCTCTATACGCAGTATTTT	CASLQVLHLYTQYF
.	TRBV27	TRBD1	TRBJ2-3	TGTGCCAGCAGCCACAGGGGGGCCGTTGGCACAGATACGCAGTATTTT	CASSHRGAVGTDTQYF
once	TRBV28	.	TRBJ1-5	TGTGCCAGCAGTTTATTTAGATCCGATCAGCCCCAGCATTTT	CASSLFRSDQPQHF
.	TRBV4-1	TRBD1	TRBJ1-5	TGCGCCAGCAGACGGGGACAGGATAGCAATCAGCCCCAGCATTTT	CASRRGQDSNQPQHF
.	TRBV13	TRBD1	TRBJ2-1	TGTGCCAGCAGTCATCTAGACAGGGACAGTGAGCAGTTCTTC	CASSHLDRDSEQFF
.	TRBV4-1	TRBD1	TRBJ1-5	TGCGCCAGCAGCCAAAGCCCGACAGGGGGAGGTCAGCCCCAGCATTTT	CASSQSPTGGGQPQHF
.	TRBV6-4	TRBD1	TRBJ2-2	TGTGCCAGCAGTGAACAGGGGGGCACGAACACCGGGGAGCTGTTTTTT	CASSEQGGTNTGELFF
few	TRBV7-8	TRBD2	TRBJ2-7	TGTGCCAGCAGCTTCCTCTTTAGCGGGGGGAACTACGAGCAGTACTTC	CASSFLFSGGNYEQYF
many	TRBV9	.	TRBJ2-1	TGTGCCAGCAGCGTTAGCGCTCTGGGCAATGAGCAGTTCTTC	CASSVSALGNEQFF
.	TRBV20-1	.	TRBJ2-1	TGCAGTGCGTCCGGGACGGACGCCAATGAGCAGTTCTTC	CSASGTDANEQFF
.	TRBV7-9	.	TRBJ1-4	TGTGCCAGCAGCCCGCAGACAGGTCGGGCGGCTAATGAAAAACTGTTTTTT	CASSPQTGRAANEKLFF
.	TRBV5-1	TRBD2	TRBJ2-3	TGCGCCAGCAGCTTGGGTTCTAGCGGCGCGACAGATACGCAGTATTTT	CASSLGSSGATDTQYF
.	TRBV6-5	TRBD1	TRBJ1-5	TGTGCCAGCAGCCCCCGGGACAGATATAGCAATCAGCCCCAGCATTTT	CASSPRDRYSNQPQHF
.	TRBV4-3	.	TRBJ2-6	TGCGCCAGCAGCCCGACACCTCGCTCTGGGGCCAACGTCCTGACTTTC	CASSPTPRSGANVLTF
.	TRBV3-1	.	TRBJ2-3	TGTGCCAGCAGCCAAGATAACGGGGGGCCCCCTATAGATACGCAGTATTTT	CASSQDNGGPPIDTQYF
.	TRBV5-1	TRBD1	TRBJ2-7	TGCGCCAGCAACCAGGGACAGTCCCCCTCCTACGAGCAGTACTTC	CASNQGQSPSYEQYF
.	TRBV7-9	.	TRBJ2-7	TGTGCCAGCAGCCGTACCGATCGGGGGCAGAGCTCCTACGAGCAGTACTTC	CASSRTDRGQSSYEQYF
.	TRBV28	.	TRBJ2-1	TGTGCCAGCCAACAGGAGTCCTACAATGAGCAGTTCTTC	CASQQESYNEQFF
.	TRBV7-9	TRBD2	TRBJ2-7	TGTGCCAGCAGCACCCAGGTGGGGCGGGAGGGCCCCCTTACCTACGAGCAGTACTTC	CASSTQVGREGPLTYEQYF
.	TRBV20-1	.	TRBJ2-2	TGCAGTGCGCCCTTGACCGGGACGCCCGGGGAGCTGTTTTTT	CSAPLTGTPGELFF
.	TRBV4-1	.	TRBJ2-3	TGCGCCAGCAGCCAAGTCAGTAGCACAGGTACGCAGTATTTT	CASSQVSSTGTQYF
.	TRBV20-1	.	TRBJ1-1	TGCAGTGCTAGAAAGGCGGGGAACACTGAAGCTTTCTTT	CSARKAGNTEAFF
.	TRBV12-5	.	TRBJ2-7	TGTGCTAGTGGCCCGGCCATCTGCGAGCAGTACTTC	CASGPAICEQYF
once	TRBV20-1	.	TRBJ2-3	TGCAGTGCTAGAGGTAGGCGGGGGCCCTCCACAGATACGCAGTATTTT	CSARGRRGPSTDTQYF
.	TRBV4-1	.	TRBJ2-7	TGCGCCAGCAGCCAGTTAGGCCGGGACCGAACCTACGAGCAGTACTTC	CASSQLGRDRTYEQYF
.	TRBV4-1	TRBD1	TRBJ2-1	TGCGCCAGCAGCCAAGAGGGGGACAGAGACAATGAGCAGTTCTTC	CASSQEGDRDNEQFF
many	TRBV6-4	.	TRBJ2-5	TGTGCCAGCAGTTCCTCTGCGAGGGAGACCCAGTACTTC	CASSSSARETQYF
.	TRBV6-7	TRBD1	TRBJ2-3	TGTGCCAGCAGGACGGACAGGTTAACAGATACGCAGTATTTT	CASRTDRLTDTQYF
.	TRBV20-1	TRBD1	TRBJ1-2	TGCAGTGCTAGAGTCGGACAGGGGGGGGTTTATGGCTACACCTTC	CSARVGQGGVYGYTF
.	TRBV25-1	.	TRBJ2-5	TGTGCCAGCGGGTGGACAGCCCAAGAGACCCAGTACTTC	CASGWTAQETQYF
.	TRBV7-9	.	TRBJ1-1	TGTGCCAGCAGCTTAGATCGAGGTGGGAGCACTGAAGCTTTCTTT	CASSLDRGGSTEAFF
.	TRBV3-1	TRBD1	TRBJ1-1	TGTGCCAGCAGCCGGTGGGACAGGGACACTGAAGCTTTCTTT	CASSRWDRDTEAFF
few	TRBV7-9	TRBD2	TRBJ2-2	TGTGCCAGCAGCTACGCCGGGGGGAGGGAGCTGTTTTTT	CASSYAGGRELFF
few	TRBV20-1	.	TRBJ1-2	TGCAGTGCCGAGGCCCTAGGGGCGGCTAACTATGGCTACACCTTC	CSAEALGAANYGYTF
few	TRBV6-1	TRBD1	TRBJ1-5	TGTGCCAGCACCCCCGGCACTTACAGGGACAGCTCGCAGCCCCAGCATTTT	CASTPGTYRDSSQPQHF
.	TRBV12-3/TRBV12-4	TRBD1	TRBJ1-1	TGTGCCAGCAGACAAGACAGGGAGGGCACTGAAGCTTTCTTT	CASRQDREGTEAFF
few	TRBV7-9	.	TRBJ1-1	TGTGCCAGCAGCTCTCCATTTATCACTGAAGCTTTCTTT	CASSSPFITEAFF